This T cell receptor (beta chain) was retrieved from a study of blood T cell repertoires in COVID-19. On the study more broadly: COVID-19 samples collected from the United States, Italy and Spain covered acute and convalescent phases. From T cells, B-cell-depleted T cells, or PBMCs came the material, which was cDNA or gDNA.

Produced via immunoSEQ multiplex PCR; TCRdb's table is partial and in-frame only. The sample yields about 360,000 clones, about 90% seen once. Each recovered donor of Cohort 3 presented with two negative PCRs, clearance, or symptom resolution. Trimming took 1 base from V and 7 from J, leaving 8 bases between them. This CDR3 region has 14 residues. Germline CDR1 SEHNR, CDR2 FQNEAQ (reference sequence). The rearrangement links TRBV7-9 to TRBJ1-6; no definite D call. The sample taken for sequencing was PBMCs or T cells enriched from blood (not recorded which). The TCR originated in a man younger than 40 who had recovered from COVID-19. CDR3 loop: CASSLEQLNSPLHF. CDR3 DNA sequence: TGTGCCAGCAGCTTAGAACAGTTAAATTCACCCCTCCACTTT.